This T cell receptor beta chain appears in the sequencing data of a study of neurological immune-mediated disorders. Germline CDR1 reads MDHEN; CDR2 reads SYDVKM. V was pared by 3 bases and J by 1 base, with 12 bases between. This CDR3 spans 15 amino acids. Ten or more counts support this clonotype. TCRdb reprocessed the 5' RACE reads via MiXCR and lists one record per CDR3 protein. The sample consists of about 65,000 distinct CDR3 sequences, 3.5% to 5% of them appearing once. The gene calls are TRBV28 and TRBJ1-1; the D is unclear. The sequence was collected from a man aged 50-60 years with multiple sclerosis. The sample consisted of PBMCs. CDR3 in DNA: TGTGCCAGCAGTTTTCATACCCCGAGGAACACTGAAGCTTTCTTT. Its translation is CASSFHTPRNTEAFF.